The next 31 T cell receptor beta chains were all read from a single sample in a study of blood T cell repertoires in COVID-19. TCRdb keeps only in-frame clones here, not all; method: immunoSEQ multiplex PCR. This sample has 400,000 to 550,000 clones, with approximately 90% found just once. What was sequenced was PBMCs or T cells enriched from blood (not recorded which). These receptor sequences come from a woman between 18 and 29 years old with acute COVID-19.

The chain uses TRBV10-2 and TRBJ1-5; D uncertain. V dropped 10 bases and J dropped 2 bases, with 12 bases sitting between them. The CDR3 totals 13 residues. Germline-derived CDR1 and CDR2 are WSHSY and SAAADI. CDR3 region: CATEYGGNQPQHF. CDR3 sequence (DNA): TGCGCCACGGAGTACGGCGGCAATCAGCCCCAGCATTTT.

A few counts support this clone. The rearrangement uses TRBV7-9 and TRBJ1-2; TRBD1 matches at 7 bases. This CDR3 is 13 amino acids long. The germline gives CDR1 SEHNR, CDR2 FQNEAQ (reference sequence). The V gene end was trimmed by 8 bases and the J gene end by 5 bases; junction bases not matched to a gene: 8. The CDR3 reads CASAGDSFYGYTF. The DNA of the CDR3 is TGTGCCAGCGCCGGGGACAGTTTTTATGGCTACACCTTC.

The rearrangement links TRBV24-1 to TRBJ2-5; 12 positions agree with TRBD2. This CDR3 has 17 amino acids. Per germline, CDR1 KGHDR and CDR2 SFDVKD. With V trimmed by 3 bases and J by 4 bases, 8 bases remained unmatched. CDR3 bases: TGTGCCACCAGTGATGGCCTAGCGGGAGGGATAGGAGAGACCCAGTACTTC. Its translation is CATSDGLAGGIGETQYF.

The chain links TRBV7-9 to TRBJ2-1; D is unclear. The germline CDR1 and CDR2 sequences are SEHNR and FQNEAQ (reference sequence). The germline V and J ends were trimmed by 0 bases and 6 bases, with 12 bases remaining between them. The CDR3 is 15 amino acids. The CDR3 sequence is CASSLAASRSNEQFF. Written as DNA, the CDR3 is TGTGCCAGCAGCTTAGCGGCTAGTCGATCCAATGAGCAGTTCTTC.

The table lists this clone with a few counts. Other nucleotide sequences from this sample produce the same CDR3. This chain uses TRBV9 with TRBJ2-7; D perhaps matches TRBD2 (7 bases). Germline V gene sequence: CDR1 SGDLS, CDR2 YYNGEE. This CDR3 region has 14 residues. With 0 bases removed from V and 2 bases from J, the gap between germline ends came to 9 bases. The CDR3 spells CASSVGGGAYEQYF. CDR3 DNA sequence: TGTGCCAGCAGCGTAGGAGGGGGGGCCTACGAGCAGTACTTC.

The genes are TRBV7-2 and TRBJ2-2; unclear D gene. Germline V CDR1 and CDR2: SGHTA, FQGNSA. The CDR3 has 14 residues. The ends were cut back, 1 base at V and 4 bases at J, with 7 bases in the middle. The CDR3 is CASSLGSGTGELFF. CDR3 sequence (DNA): TGTGCCAGCAGCTTAGGGTCCGGCACCGGGGAGCTGTTTTTT.

This chain joins TRBV27 and TRBJ1-6, with D perhaps TRBD1 (6 bases). The V gene's germline CDR1 is MNHEY and CDR2 SMNVEV (reference sequence). V gave up 6 bases and J gave up 2 bases, with 11 bases separating them. CDR3 size: 15 residues. As DNA, the CDR3 is TGTGCCAGCAGGCAGGGGAGTCCCTATAATTCACCCCTCCACTTT. This codes for CASRQGSPYNSPLHF.

The chain joins TRBV9 to TRBJ1-1; 10 bases match TRBD1. CDR3 size: 18 residues. Germline V gene lookup returns CDR1 SGDLS and CDR2 YYNGEE. Germline trimming cut 2 bases from V and 4 bases from J; bases unmatched to any gene: 14. The CDR3 is CASSVGKDRGAESTEAFF. The DNA of the CDR3 is TGTGCCAGCAGCGTCGGAAAGGACAGGGGGGCCGAGAGCACTGAAGCTTTCTTT.

The chain links TRBV2 to TRBJ2-3; tentative D call: TRBD1 (6 bases). V lost 4 bases, J lost 6 bases, and 11 bases lay in between. This CDR3 is 13 amino acids long. The germline CDR1 and CDR2 sequences are SNHLY and FYNNEI. CDR3 coding DNA: TGTGCCAGCAGTGCACAGGGTGGGGATACGCAGTATTTT. This codes for CASSAQGGDTQYF.

Only one count was recorded for this clone. The chain joins TRBV29-1 to TRBJ2-2; a weak D match, TRBD1 (5 bases). CDR1 is SQVTM and CDR2 is ANQGSEA in the germline V gene. The CDR3 loop spans 13 amino acids. Trimming left V 7 bases short and J 1 base short, with 10 bases between. CDR3 protein: CSARTMNTGELFF. CDR3 sequence (DNA): TGCAGCGCGCGGACAATGAACACCGGGGAGCTGTTTTTT.

V and J are TRBV6-2 or TRBV6-3 and TRBJ1-2; 7 bases match TRBD1. The junction had 2 bases not matched to a gene; V was cut back by 0 bases and J by 7 bases. This CDR3 is 13 amino acids long. Per the germline V gene, CDR1 is MNHEY and CDR2 is SVGEGT. The CDR3 sequence: CASSYSTGVGYTF. CDR3 bases: TGTGCCAGCAGTTACTCTACAGGGGTTGGCTACACCTTC.

The gene calls are TRBV10-1 and TRBJ1-6; tentative D call: TRBD1 (5 bases). Per the germline V gene, CDR1 is WNHNN and CDR2 is SYGVQD (reference sequence). V was trimmed by 0 bases and J by 4 bases, leaving 19 bases between them. This CDR3 comprises 19 residues. The CDR3 reads CASSESLAAGPYYNSPLHF. CDR3 nucleotides: TGCGCCAGCAGTGAGTCTTTAGCGGCAGGGCCTTATTATAATTCACCCCTCCACTTT.

The chain employs TRBV7-2 and TRBJ2-7; 15 bases line up with TRBD2. The germline V gene has CDR1 SGHTA and CDR2 FQGNSA. V was clipped by 4 bases and J by 7 bases; unmatched bases: 8. The CDR3 is 16 residues long. CDR3 in amino acids: CASSWTSGGVYGEQYF. CDR3 DNA sequence: TGTGCCAGCAGCTGGACTAGCGGGGGGGTCTATGGTGAGCAGTACTTC. Full variable domain (remainder filled in from reference TRBV7-2 and TRBJ2-7): GAGVSQSPSNKVTEKGKDVELRCDPISGHTALYWYRQSLGQGLEFLIYFQGNSAPDKSGLPSDRFSAERTGGSVSTLTIQRTQQEDSAVYLCASSWTSGGVYGEQYFGPGTRLTVT.

The chain is built from TRBV7-9 and TRBJ1-2, with D perhaps TRBD1 (6 bases). The V and J ends lost 5 bases and 6 bases respectively, with 19 bases between them. CDR3 length equals 15 residues. The germline V gene has CDR1 SEHNR and CDR2 FQNEAQ (reference sequence). The CDR3 DNA follows: TGTGCCAGCAGCCGCAGGGGTCGGATCGAGGATGGCTACACCTTC. This codes for CASSRRGRIEDGYTF.

The rearrangement joins TRBV5-6 to TRBJ1-2, with a weak D call TRBD1 (5 bases). The CDR3 runs to 15 residues. Germline V gives CDR1 SGHDT, CDR2 YYEEEE. Between the trimmed V and J ends, which lost 4 bases and 3 bases, there was a span of 16 bases. CDR3 nucleotide sequence: TGTGCCAGCAGCCTATGGTCAGGGCAGGACTATGGCTACACCTTC. Translating it yields CASSLWSGQDYGYTF. The variable domain in full, completed from reference TRBV5-6 and TRBJ1-2, reads DAGVTQSPTHLIKTRGQQVTLRCSPKSGHDTVSWYQQALGQGPQFIFQYYEEEERQRGNFPDRFSGHQFPNYSSELNVNALLLGDSALYLCASSLWSGQDYGYTFGSGTRLTVV.

The sample holds one count of this clone. The chain employs TRBV10-2 and TRBJ2-1, with TRBD2 matching 11 bases. CDR3 length: 17 residues. The trim removed 4 bases at V and 4 bases at J, leaving 9 bases unmatched. Per the germline V gene, CDR1 is WSHSY and CDR2 is SAAADI. The CDR3 region is CASSGWSLAGGYNEQFF. CDR3 bases: TGCGCCAGCAGTGGCTGGAGTCTAGCGGGGGGATACAATGAGCAGTTCTTC.

This chain joins TRBV28 and TRBJ2-7, with 8 nucleotides matching TRBD1. CDR1 is MDHEN, CDR2 SYDVKM, per germline. The V gene end was trimmed by 6 bases and the J gene end by 10 bases; junction bases not matched to a gene: 14. The CDR3 consists of 14 residues. The CDR3, as DNA: TGTGCCAGCAGCGCCCCAGGGGGCGGATTTAGACAGTACTTC. It specifies CASSAPGGGFRQYF.

The chain couples TRBV4-2 to TRBJ2-7; a possible D gene is TRBD2 (6 bases). The V gene's germline CDR1 is LGHNA and CDR2 YNFKEQ. CDR3 length: 16 residues. The ends were cut back, 0 bases at V and 7 bases at J, with 19 bases in the middle. In DNA form, the CDR3 reads TGTGCCAGCAGCCAAGATAGGAGGGTGGGCGTAGGGGAGCAGTACTTC. This gives the protein CASSQDRRVGVGEQYF.

V usage is TRBV15 and J usage is TRBJ2-2, with TRBD1 as a possible D gene (5 bases). The CDR3 totals 15 residues. The V end lost 5 bases, the J end lost 2 bases, and 12 bases lay between the germline ends. Germline CDR1 and CDR2: LNHNV and YYDKDF (reference sequence). CDR3 loop: CATSRSDTNTGELFF. Written as DNA, the CDR3 is TGTGCCACCAGCCGATCGGACACCAACACCGGGGAGCTGTTTTTT.

This sequence joins TRBV29-1 and TRBJ2-2; TRBD1 is a possible D gene (5 bases). The CDR3 consists of 14 residues. CDR1 is SQVTM and CDR2 is ANQGSEA in the germline V gene. Trimming cost V 1 base and J 0 bases, with 6 bases left between them. The CDR3 bases are TGCAGCGTTGAAGGACAGTCGAACACCGGGGAGCTGTTTTTT. It codes for CSVEGQSNTGELFF.

The genes are TRBV18 and TRBJ2-1; 10 positions agree with TRBD2. The CDR3 spans 16 residues. From germline, CDR1 is KGHSH and CDR2 LQKENI. The V segment lost 4 bases and the J segment 4 bases; nucleotides outside the gene matches: 7. DNA for the CDR3: TGTGCCAGCTCACTAACAGGGACTAGCGCTTACAATGAGCAGTTCTTC. This codes for CASSLTGTSAYNEQFF.

The CDR3 nucleotides read TGTGCCAGCACCCCGAGGACATCCGGGTTTGAAAAACTGTTTTTT. Protein sequence: CASTPRTSGFEKLFF. The V call is TRBV28, the J call TRBJ1-4, with D perhaps TRBD1 (5 bases). The germline V gene has CDR1 MDHEN and CDR2 SYDVKM. The CDR3 has 15 residues. V was clipped by 7 bases and J by 7 bases, with 19 bases between them.

This clone has only one observation. The chain joins TRBV14 to TRBJ2-1, with 11 positions matching TRBD2. The CDR3 has 17 amino acids. Germline V gene sequence: CDR1 SGHDN, CDR2 FVKESK. V was clipped by 4 bases and J by 3 bases; unmatched bases: 8. The CDR3 loop is CASSPEMGLADYNEQFF. CDR3 nucleotides: TGTGCCAGCAGCCCGGAGATGGGACTAGCGGACTACAATGAGCAGTTCTTC.

The sample holds one count of this clone. V usage is TRBV5-4 and J usage is TRBJ2-7; TRBD2 matches 7 bases. Germline V gene lookup returns CDR1 SGHNT and CDR2 YYREEE (reference sequence). The CDR3 has 15 amino acids. V lost 4 bases to trimming and J lost 6 bases; unmatched junction nucleotides: 13. CDR3 nucleotides: TGTGCCAGCAGCCGCACAGGACTAGTGTCGGGCGAGCAGTACTTC. Protein: CASSRTGLVSGEQYF. The whole variable domain, filled in from reference TRBV5-4 and TRBJ2-7, reads ETGVTQSPTHLIKTRGQQVTLRCSSQSGHNTVSWYQQALGQGPQFIFQYYREEENGRGNFPPRFSGLQFPNYSSELNVNALELDDSALYLCASSRTGLVSGEQYFGPGTRLTVT.

The rearrangement joins TRBV14 to TRBJ1-1; D not resolved. The germline V gene encodes CDR1 SGHDN and CDR2 FVKESK. CDR3 length: 13 amino acids. The germline V and J ends were trimmed by 0 bases and 1 base, with 3 bases remaining between them. The CDR3 reads CASSQDGNTEAFF. In nucleotides, the CDR3 is TGTGCCAGCAGCCAAGACGGGAACACTGAAGCTTTCTTT.

The V gene is TRBV7-8, the J gene TRBJ1-5; 10 bases match TRBD1. V lost 4 bases and J lost 2; bases outside the gene matches: 11. Germline CDR1 reads SGHVS; CDR2 reads FQNEAQ. This CDR3 is built from 18 residues. CDR3 loop: CASSWDRGRRVGNQPQHF. The CDR3 DNA reads as TGTGCCAGCAGCTGGGACAGGGGAAGGAGGGTGGGCAATCAGCCCCAGCATTTT. Full variable domain (remainder filled in from reference TRBV7-8 and TRBJ1-5): GAGVSQSPRYKVAKRGQDVALRCDPISGHVSLFWYQQALGQGPEFLTYFQNEAQLDKSGLPSDRFFAERPEGSVSTLKIQRTQQEDSAVYLCASSWDRGRRVGNQPQHFGDGTRLSIL.

This clone showed up just a few times. The V gene is TRBV7-6, the J gene TRBJ2-1; D call uncertain. The CDR3 covers 14 residues. Looked up from germline, CDR1 is SGHVS and CDR2 is FNYEAQ. Trimming pared 5 bases from V and 0 bases from J, leaving 8 bases between. CDR3 coding DNA: TGTGCCAGCAGCGTGGCACGCTCCTACAATGAGCAGTTCTTC. It yields the protein CASSVARSYNEQFF.

The chain couples TRBV10-1 to TRBJ2-2, with D hard to call. The CDR3 is 12 residues long. The germline V gene has CDR1 WNHNN and CDR2 SYGVQD (reference sequence). V gave up 4 bases and J gave up 5 bases, with 5 bases separating them. This CDR3 reads CASSGQTGELFF. CDR3 nucleotide sequence: TGCGCCAGCAGTGGTCAGACCGGGGAGCTGTTTTTT.

The J gene is TRBJ2-2, the V gene TRBV10-3; TRBD2 matches at 11 bases. The CDR3 runs 16 residues. Germline V gives CDR1 ENHRY, CDR2 SYGVKD. The V segment lost 11 bases and the J segment 7 bases; nucleotides outside the gene matches: 15. This CDR3 reads CAVQIRGTSGHGELFF. Here the CDR3 DNA reads TGTGCCGTGCAGATTAGAGGGACTAGCGGACACGGGGAGCTGTTTTTT.

The DNA of the CDR3 is TGTGCCAGCAGCGCCGGAGCGGGGACTAGCGGGGGGGAGCTAGATACGCAGTATTTT. Translation gives CASSAGAGTSGGELDTQYF. The rearrangement joins TRBV9 to TRBJ2-3; 16 nucleotides match TRBD2. Germline loops: CDR1 SGDLS, CDR2 YYNGEE. V lost 3 bases and J lost 5; bases outside the gene matches: 12. The CDR3 is made up of 19 amino acids.

The rearrangement uses TRBV6-5 and TRBJ2-3, with D perhaps TRBD2 (6 bases). Trimming took off 0 bases at V and 2 bases at J, with 12 bases between the two ends. The germline gives CDR1 MNHEY, CDR2 SVGAGI. This CDR3 is built from 16 residues. CDR3 region: CASSYSWAGNTDTQYF. CDR3 coding DNA: TGTGCCAGCAGTTACTCGTGGGCGGGAAACACAGATACGCAGTATTTT.